The table lists the clone carrying this T cell receptor (beta chain) with many counts. Its antigen is still unknown. This entry comes from a study of identical twins. Unique molecular identifiers were present on the cDNA, which also gained a universal primer site by template switching. TCRdb ran MiXCR on the 5' RACE reads and lists one entry per CDR3 protein. Of approximately 260,000 distinct CDR3 sequences in the sample, 11% to 15% were seen once. CDR3 size: 14 residues. V lost 5 bases to trimming and J lost 6 bases, with 19 bases between them. The germline gives CDR1 DFQATT, CDR2 SNEGSKA (reference sequence). Study-wide findings and caveats: Out-of-frame alpha sequences shared between twins exhibited an excess of low generation probability. Conclusions relied on cross-sectional statistical analysis, not following the same donors.

The sequence was collected from a young woman in good health. Material: memory (CD45RO+) T cells sorted from blood. The chain couples TRBV20-1 to TRBJ2-5, with a weak D call TRBD2 (7 bases). The CDR3 loop is CSAPYGGATKTQYF. The CDR3 region has the DNA TGCAGTGCTCCCTATGGGGGGGCGACAAAGACCCAGTACTTC.